Sequencing of this T cell receptor beta chain was carried out in a study of T cell responses to AZD1222 COVID-19 vaccine. V was trimmed by 0 bases and J by 3 bases, leaving 12 bases between them. This CDR3 spans 16 amino acids. Germline V gene sequence: CDR1 LGHDT, CDR2 YNNKEL (reference sequence). With respect to this clone: Its antigen is unidentified.

Profiled with immunoSEQ multiplex PCR; TCRdb holds only in-frame clones, not every one. This table has around 120,000 clones, approximately 90% appearing once. Notes on the study in general: Nearly half of spike-specific TCRs reportedly go after variant regions that carry no mutations. Only a handful of people who got AZD1222 tested seropositive at baseline. Regions 160-218 and 743-854 dominated among vaccine-associated CD4 TCRs spanning spike. Females outnumbered males among donors, who were mostly white British; clonal diversity was possibly underestimated.

This specimen consisted of peripheral blood, obtained on day 0 of AZD1222 vaccination. V usage is TRBV3-1 (or the pseudogene TRBV3-2) and J usage is TRBJ2-1; D possibly matches TRBD1 or TRBD2 (5 bases each). The sequence was obtained from an adult in good health. CDR3 loop: CASSQERGVGYNEQFF. CDR3 nucleotide sequence: TGTGCCAGCAGCCAAGAACGAGGGGTTGGCTACAATGAGCAGTTCTTC.